The entry below describes one T cell receptor (beta chain). This CDR3 region has 15 residues. From germline, CDR1 is MNHEY and CDR2 SMNVEV (reference sequence). V was trimmed by 5 bases and J by 0 bases, leaving 14 bases between them. Sequencing used immunoSEQ multiplex PCR; TCRdb keeps in-frame clones, though not all of them. The data contain about 160,000 clones, around 87% of them singletons. The entry originates in a study of blood T cell repertoires in COVID-19. The clonotype comes from a woman between 45 and 60 years old who had recovered from COVID-19. The source material was PBMCs or T cells enriched from blood (not recorded which). The rearrangement links TRBV27 to TRBJ2-7, with TRBD2 as a possible D gene (5 bases). The chain's CDR3 is CASSPRTLSSYEQYF. CDR3 coding DNA: TGTGCCAGCAGTCCCCGGACTCTCTCCTCCTACGAGCAGTACTTC.